This entry features one TCR beta chain sequence. The entry originates in a study of blood T cell repertoires in COVID-19. Study-level information: The study drew acute and convalescent COVID-19 samples from the United States, Italy and Spain. Nucleic acid was either cDNA or gDNA, and it came from T cells, B-cell-depleted T cells, or PBMCs.

TCRdb's copy holds only in-frame clones and misses some; the assay was immunoSEQ multiplex PCR. The data hold 72,000 or so clones, with around 83% observed a single time. With V trimmed by 2 bases and J by 4 bases, 13 bases remained unmatched. Germline lookup yields CDR1 SGHTA and CDR2 FQGTGA. CDR3 size: 17 residues. J is TRBJ2-5 and V is TRBV7-3; 7 bases align to TRBD1. Sequenced input: peripheral blood. The receptor was derived from a woman older than 75 with active or convalescent COVID-19. DNA of the CDR3: TGTGCCAGCAGCTTAGGAAACTGGAGAGGGGGCGGAGAGACCCAGTACTTC. It is translated as CASSLGNWRGGGETQYF.